The rows below give T cell receptor beta chains drawn from one sample of a study of blood T cell repertoires in COVID-19. Repertoires were generated with immunoSEQ multiplex PCR, while TCRdb's copy carries only in-frame clones and drops some. The table includes more than 400,000 clones, about nine tenths detected once. The specimen was PBMCs or T cells enriched from blood (not recorded which). The receptors stem from a young man who had recovered from COVID-19. Each CDR3 is given with its conserved first and last residue. A D gene is named only where the DNA matches it firmly. A clone size is listed for some rows: how often the clone was seen (once, few, many), or a class if it is expanded.

cdr3_aa	cdr3_nt	j_call	d_call	v_call	cdr3_length	clone_size
CASSITGTNGYTF	TGTGCCAGTAGTATCACAGGGACGAATGGCTACACCTTC	TRBJ1-2	NA	TRBV19	13	NA
CASSQEGLSEKLFF	TGCGCCAGCAGCCAAGAGGGCTTGTCCGAAAAACTGTTTTTT	TRBJ1-4	NA	TRBV4-1	14	few
CASSPHVNRTGAHYGYTF	TGTGCCAGCAGCCCACACGTCAACAGGACAGGGGCCCACTATGGCTACACCTTC	TRBJ1-2	TRBD1	TRBV9	18	few
CASSFFEGNTEAFF	TGCGCCAGCAGCTTCTTTGAGGGGAACACTGAAGCTTTCTTT	TRBJ1-1	NA	TRBV5-1	14	NA
CASSEVGGTDTQYF	TGTGCCAGCAGTGAGGTCGGAGGCACAGATACGCAGTATTTT	TRBJ2-3	NA	TRBV6-1	14	NA
CASSLSDREGYGSTDTQYF	TGTGCCAGCAGTCTATCTGACCGGGAGGGCTACGGTAGCACAGATACGCAGTATTTT	TRBJ2-3	TRBD2	TRBV28	19	NA
CASSLYVGSRTGELFF	TGCGCCAGCAGCTTGTATGTCGGGAGCCGCACCGGGGAGCTGTTTTTT	TRBJ2-2	NA	TRBV5-1	16	NA
CASSIRGPNQPQHF	TGTGCCAGTAGTATCAGGGGACCTAATCAGCCCCAGCATTTT	TRBJ1-5	NA	TRBV19	14	NA
CAIQGRQLAGPYEQYF	TGTGCCATCCAAGGTCGACAACTAGCGGGCCCCTACGAGCAGTACTTC	TRBJ2-7	TRBD2	TRBV28	16	once
CASSLWGNIDNEQFF	TGCGCCAGCAGCTTGTGGGGCAATATCGACAATGAGCAGTTCTTC	TRBJ2-1	NA	TRBV5-1	15	once
CASSPGQGGYTF	TGTGCCAGCAGCCCCGGACAGGGTGGCTACACCTTC	TRBJ1-2	TRBD1	TRBV7-3	12	few
CAWRSANYGYTF	TGTGCCTGGAGGTCCGCTAACTATGGCTACACCTTC	TRBJ1-2	NA	TRBV30	12	NA
CASSSTGGNTGELFF	TGTGCCAGCAGCTCTACAGGGGGGAACACCGGGGAGCTGTTTTTT	TRBJ2-2	TRBD1	TRBV7-3	15	NA
CASSQGDRDPYNSPLHF	TGCGCCAGCAGCCAAGGAGACAGGGACCCCTATAATTCACCCCTCCACTTT	TRBJ1-6	TRBD1	TRBV4-1	17	NA
CASNGFDGYTF	TGTGCCAGTAACGGTTTCGATGGCTACACCTTC	TRBJ1-2	NA	TRBV19	11	NA
CAWSPSLKTVEAFF	TGTGCCTGGAGTCCATCTTTAAAGACAGTCGAAGCTTTCTTT	TRBJ1-1	NA	TRBV30	14	NA
CASSPGYQETQYF	TGTGCCAGCAGCCCGGGATACCAAGAGACCCAGTACTTC	TRBJ2-5	NA	TRBV6-5	13	NA
CASSVLGQGPYEQYF	TGTGCCAGCAGCGTCCTAGGACAGGGTCCATACGAGCAGTACTTC	TRBJ2-7	TRBD1	TRBV9	15	NA
CASSQQRREGYTF	TGTGCCAGCAGCCAACAAAGACGGGAAGGCTACACCTTC	TRBJ1-2	NA	TRBV27	13	NA
CASQLSWEENQETQYF	TGTGCCAGCCAGCTTTCGTGGGAGGAAAATCAAGAGACCCAGTACTTC	TRBJ2-5	NA	TRBV7-9	16	NA
CASSMTSGTDTQYF	TGTGCCAGCAGCATGACTAGCGGCACAGATACGCAGTATTTT	TRBJ2-3	TRBD2	TRBV7-9	14	once
CATSVSSYNEQFF	TGTGCCACCAGTGTAAGTAGTTACAATGAGCAGTTCTTC	TRBJ2-1	NA	TRBV24-1	13	few
CASSSRTTRNRDEAFF	TGTGCCAGCAGTTCCCGTACAACCCGAAACAGGGATGAAGCTTTCTTT	TRBJ1-1	NA	TRBV6-5	16	NA
CASREGPSTDTQYF	TGTGCCAGCAGGGAGGGCCCGAGCACAGATACGCAGTATTTT	TRBJ2-3	NA	TRBV2	14	NA
CASSQEAGHYGYTF	TGTGCCAGCAGCCAAGAAGCGGGGCACTATGGCTACACCTTC	TRBJ1-2	NA	TRBV3-1/TRBV3-2	14	NA
CASSQEGGGTHEKLFF	TGTGCCAGCAGCCAAGAGGGCGGAGGAACCCATGAAAAACTGTTTTTT	TRBJ1-4	NA	TRBV3-1/TRBV3-2	16	NA
CASSHDSMNQPQHF	TGCGCCAGCAGCCACGACAGTATGAATCAGCCCCAGCATTTT	TRBJ1-5	NA	TRBV5-1	14	NA
CAWSADRATRGYTF	TGTGCCTGGAGTGCCGACAGGGCGACTAGAGGCTACACCTTC	TRBJ1-2	TRBD1	TRBV30	14	NA
CASSTDRLGGYTF	TGCGCCAGCAGTACCGACAGGTTGGGTGGCTACACCTTC	TRBJ1-2	NA	TRBV10-1	13	NA
CTSSLLLHRPNYGYTF	TGCACCAGCAGCCTGCTCCTCCACAGGCCGAACTATGGCTACACCTTC	TRBJ1-2	NA	TRBV1	16	NA
CASSQEVLSSYEQYF	TGTGCCAGTAGTCAAGAGGTCTTAAGCTCCTACGAGCAGTACTTC	TRBJ2-7	NA	TRBV19	15	NA
CASSLGDSRAYEQYF	TGCGCCAGCAGCTTGGGGGACAGCCGAGCCTACGAGCAGTACTTC	TRBJ2-7	TRBD1	TRBV5-1	15	NA
CASSEHGGSGYQTQYF	TGTGCCAGCAGTGAACACGGGGGGTCAGGGTATCAGACCCAGTACTTC	TRBJ2-5	TRBD2	TRBV2	16	NA
CASNYGSPMYEQYF	TGTGCCAGCAACTACGGGAGCCCGATGTACGAGCAGTACTTC	TRBJ2-7	NA	TRBV7-9	14	NA
CASSQGGGRYGYTF	TGTGCCAGCAGCCAAGGCGGCGGGAGATATGGCTACACCTTC	TRBJ1-2	NA	TRBV3-1/TRBV3-2	14	once
CASSPRGAGRDGAFF	TGTGCCAGCAGCCCTCGAGGGGCAGGGAGGGACGGGGCTTTCTTT	TRBJ1-1	NA	TRBV9	15	NA